What follows are 30 T cell receptor beta chains derived from one specimen sequenced in a study of beta chain features in type 1 diabetes. Expressed TCRB transcripts got sequenced, as all isolated RNA was reverse transcribed. The method was immunoSEQ multiplex PCR; TCRdb's version includes in-frame clones alone and lacks a portion of them. This sample yields a few hundred thousand clones, of which around a tenth are seen a single time; about 0.6% belongs to the top ten. General study findings and limits: Researchers report that Type 1 diabetes patients had moderately but significantly shorter TCRB CDR3s across all four CD4+ subsets.

These receptors lack a known antigen. The source material was central memory CD4+ T cells from blood. Receptor source: a man aged 30 to 39 with type 1 diabetes.

This clone was counted ten times or more. The chain joins TRBV25-1 to TRBJ2-7; 10 bases line up with TRBD1. The germline CDR1 and CDR2 sequences are MGHDK and SYGVNS. The length of the CDR3 is 14 residues. The V segment lost 4 bases and the J segment 4 bases; nucleotides outside the gene matches: 4. CDR3 nucleotide sequence: TGTGCCAGCAGTGCGAGACAGGGGGCATACGAGCAGTACTTC. Translated, it gives CASSARQGAYEQYF.

This chain joins TRBV5-6 and TRBJ2-7, with D tentatively TRBD1 (6 bases). The germline gives CDR1 SGHDT, CDR2 YYEEEE. The V end lost 5 bases, the J end lost 4 bases, and 22 bases lay between the germline ends. This CDR3 contains 16 residues. This CDR3 is CASSFVQGASFYEQYF. CDR3 sequence (DNA): TGTGCCAGCAGTTTCGTACAGGGTGCGAGCTTTTACGAGCAGTACTTC.

The chain is built from TRBV6-5 and TRBJ1-1; no firm D call. V was shortened by 7 bases and J by 2 bases, with 14 bases between the two germline ends. The CDR3 spans 14 residues. The V gene's germline CDR1 is MNHEY and CDR2 SVGAGI. The CDR3 is CASTLIQSNTEAFF. In DNA, the CDR3 is TGTGCCAGCACCTTAATCCAGAGTAACACTGAAGCTTTCTTT.

This clone occurred a few times. The CDR3 loop is CASSPGTSGVYLEQFF. DNA for the CDR3: TGTGCCAGCAGCCCCGGGACTAGCGGGGTCTATCTGGAGCAGTTCTTC. The V and J genes are TRBV11-2 and TRBJ2-1, with 13 bases matching TRBD2. The J segment lost 10 bases and the V segment lost 5 bases, leaving 11 bases of the junction unmatched. The CDR3 totals 16 residues. The V gene's germline CDR1 is SGHAT and CDR2 FQNNGV. Looking up the rest from reference TRBV11-2 and TRBJ2-1 gives the full variable domain: EAGVAQSPRYKIIEKRQSVAFWCNPISGHATLYWYQQILGQGPKLLIQFQNNGVVDDSQLPKDRFSAERLKGVDSTLKIQPAKLEDSAVYLCASSPGTSGVYLEQFFGPGTRLTVL.

This clone has a count of ten or more. The chain combines TRBV7-2 with TRBJ2-1; no reliable D call. Deletions cut 1 base from V and 7 bases from J, with 8 bases between. Per the germline V gene, CDR1 is SGHTA and CDR2 is FQGNSA. The CDR3 consists of 13 residues. The CDR3 spells CASSLGQENEQFF. CDR3 coding DNA: TGTGCCAGCAGCTTAGGCCAGGAGAATGAGCAGTTCTTC.

This clone came up a few times. This rearrangement joins TRBV27 to TRBJ2-3, with unresolved D. Germline loops: CDR1 MNHEY, CDR2 SMNVEV (reference sequence). Trimming shortened V by 2 bases and J by 5 bases, and 8 bases separated the two germline ends. This CDR3 is built from 13 residues. The CDR3 nucleotides read TGTGCCAGCAGTTTAAAGGTTGAAGATACGCAGTATTTT. This translates into CASSLKVEDTQYF.

This clone was seen a few times. The J gene is TRBJ2-7, the V gene TRBV10-3, with TRBD1 matching 8 bases. This CDR3 region has 15 residues. Germline V gives CDR1 ENHRY, CDR2 SYGVKD. Trimming removed 0 bases from V and 3 bases from J; junction bases left unmatched: 4. CDR3 sequence (DNA): TGTGCCATCAGTGAGTCAGGACAGGGAAACTACGAGCAGTACTTC. This codes for CAISESGQGNYEQYF.

This clone was seen more than once but under ten times. Other DNA sequences in the same sample also yield this CDR3. The CDR3 region is CAISESGDYGYTF. CDR3 coding DNA: TGTGCCATCAGTGAGTCAGGCGACTATGGCTACACCTTC. This rearrangement joins TRBV10-3 to TRBJ1-2; D unclear. The germline CDR1 and CDR2 sequences are ENHRY and SYGVKD. This CDR3 has 13 amino acids. V lost 0 bases, J lost 3 bases, and 5 bases lay in between.

In its sample, this clone was seen a few times. The V and J genes are TRBV15 and TRBJ1-5; TRBD1 matches 7 bases. The length of the CDR3 is 14 residues. V lost 4 bases to trimming and J lost 10 bases; unmatched junction nucleotides: 10. Germline V gene lookup returns CDR1 LNHNV and CDR2 YYDKDF (reference sequence). The CDR3 DNA sequence: TGTGCCACCAGCACCAGACAGGGCAGGCTTCCCCAGCATTTT. Translation: CATSTRQGRLPQHF.

The V gene is TRBV5-4, the J gene TRBJ1-1; D gene ambiguous. Trimming shortened V by 3 bases and J by 6 bases, and 15 bases separated the two germline ends. The CDR3 loop spans 14 amino acids. Germline CDR1 reads SGHNT; CDR2 reads YYREEE (reference sequence). The CDR3 sequence: CASSSEERGSEAFF. CDR3 DNA sequence: TGTGCCAGCAGCTCGGAAGAGAGAGGGTCTGAAGCTTTCTTT.

This clone has just a few counts. The CDR3 sequence: CSAARDREYEQYF. In nucleotides, the CDR3 is TGCAGCGCCGCACGGGACAGAGAGTACGAGCAGTACTTC. The genes are TRBV29-1 and TRBJ2-7, with 7 bases matching TRBD1. With 7 bases clipped from V and 4 bases from J, the junction kept 10 bases outside the gene matches. The germline CDR1 and CDR2 sequences are SQVTM and ANQGSEA. The CDR3 consists of 13 residues.

This clone was seen a few times. This chain joins TRBV11-2 and TRBJ2-1, with TRBD2 matching 11 bases. The V gene's germline CDR1 is SGHAT and CDR2 FQNNGV. The CDR3 contains 15 residues. V lost 3 bases, J lost 9 bases, and 7 bases stayed unmatched. The CDR3 protein is CASSFGTSGGSEQFF. CDR3 DNA: TGTGCCAGCAGCTTCGGGACTAGCGGCGGGAGTGAGCAGTTCTTC.

The chain joins TRBV10-3 to TRBJ2-6, with D hard to call. V was cut by 6 bases and J by 0 bases, with 15 bases left in between. CDR1 and CDR2 (germline): ENHRY, SYGVKD. The CDR3 is made up of 17 amino acids. The CDR3 here is CAISAAEGSSGANVLTF. CDR3 in DNA: TGTGCCATCAGCGCCGCGGAAGGATCCTCTGGGGCCAACGTCCTGACTTTC.

V is TRBV7-3 and J is TRBJ1-3; D gene unclear. Trimming pared 4 bases from V and 0 bases from J, leaving 4 bases between. Germline CDR1 reads SGHTA; CDR2 reads FQGTGA. CDR3 length: 13 residues. CDR3 bases: TGTGCCAGCAGCTCCACCTCTGGAAACACCATATATTTT. It encodes CASSSTSGNTIYF.

The chain couples TRBV2 to TRBJ2-1, with 7 bases aligning to TRBD2. Germline trimming cut 8 bases from V and 3 bases from J; bases unmatched to any gene: 7. This CDR3 spans 14 amino acids. The germline CDR1 and CDR2 sequences are SNHLY and FYNNEI. In DNA, the CDR3 is TGTGCCAGCGAACGCGGGAGAAACTACAATGAGCAGTTCTTC. It yields the protein CASERGRNYNEQFF.

The chain employs TRBV27 and TRBJ2-2; D unresolved. Trimming stripped 2 bases from V and 6 bases from J, with 7 bases between. Germline V gene sequence: CDR1 MNHEY, CDR2 SMNVEV (reference sequence). The CDR3 is 13 residues long. The CDR3 DNA sequence: TGTGCCAGCAGTTTACATGGGTCCGGGGAGCTGTTTTTT. As protein: CASSLHGSGELFF.

This clone has only a few counts. Other DNA sequences in this sample translate to the same CDR3. The V call is TRBV2, the J call TRBJ1-5; the match to TRBD1 covers 8 bases. V was pared by 2 bases and J by 4 bases, with 4 bases of the junction left unmatched. In germline, CDR1 is SNHLY, CDR2 FYNNEI. This CDR3 is 15 amino acids long. CDR3 sequence reads: CASSETGGYNQPQHF. The CDR3 region has the DNA TGTGCCAGCAGTGAAACAGGGGGTTATAATCAGCCCCAGCATTTT. The full variable domain, in which reference TRBV2 and TRBJ1-5 provide the parts outside the CDR3, is EPEVTQTPSHQVTQMGQEVILRCVPISNHLYFYWYRQILGQKVEFLVSFYNNEISEKSEIFDDQFSVERPDGSNFTLKIRSTKLEDSAMYFCASSETGGYNQPQHFGDGTRLSIL.

This clone was detected only a few times. The CDR3 DNA is TGTGCCAGCAGCTTAGTACCAGGGATAGGAAACACCATATATTTT. Amino acids: CASSLVPGIGNTIYF. The chain carries TRBV7-8 and TRBJ1-3; TRBD1 might be the D (5 bases). This CDR3 has 15 amino acids. V lost 1 base to trimming and J lost 4 bases, with 11 bases between them. Germline V lookup: CDR1 SGHVS, CDR2 FQNEAQ. Variable domain in full (rest from reference TRBV7-8 and TRBJ1-3): GAGVSQSPRYKVAKRGQDVALRCDPISGHVSLFWYQQALGQGPEFLTYFQNEAQLDKSGLPSDRFFAERPEGSVSTLKIQRTQQEDSAVYLCASSLVPGIGNTIYFGEGSWLTVV.

This clone was recorded at least ten times. The V call is TRBV6-5, the J call TRBJ2-7; D perhaps matches TRBD2 (7 bases). CDR1 is MNHEY, CDR2 SVGAGI, per germline. This CDR3 has 15 amino acids. The V and J ends lost 0 bases and 4 bases respectively, with 13 bases between them. CDR3: CASSYSAGGRYEQYF. The CDR3 bases are TGTGCCAGCAGTTACTCGGCCGGGGGGCGATACGAGCAGTACTTC.

This clone was picked up many times. The chain couples TRBV28 to TRBJ2-3; TRBD2 agrees at 9 bases. The V gene end was trimmed by 4 bases and the J gene end by 1 base; junction bases not matched to a gene: 3. Germline CDR1 reads MDHEN; CDR2 reads SYDVKM. This CDR3 contains 15 residues. CDR3 sequence (DNA): TGTGCCAGCAGTTCTAGCGGGACAGGCACAGATACGCAGTATTTT. It translates to CASSSSGTGTDTQYF.

In this sample, this clone turned up a few times. This chain uses TRBV5-4 with TRBJ2-7; TRBD1 matches at 9 bases. CDR3 size: 14 residues. Per the germline V gene, CDR1 is SGHNT and CDR2 is YYREEE (reference sequence). V was clipped by 2 bases and J by 6 bases; unmatched bases: 6. The DNA of the CDR3 is TGTGCCAGCAGCTTCCCCGGGACAGGGCGCGAGCAGTACTTC. Encoded protein: CASSFPGTGREQYF.

This clone was observed a few times. The chain is built from TRBV7-2 and TRBJ1-2; TRBD1 might be the D (5 bases). V shed 1 base and J shed 4 bases, with 13 bases lying between them. Germline-derived CDR1 and CDR2 are SGHTA and FQGNSA. The CDR3 is made up of 15 amino acids. CDR3 sequence reads: CASSLVSWGTYGYTF. CDR3 sequence (DNA): TGTGCCAGCAGCTTAGTTAGTTGGGGGACCTATGGCTACACCTTC.

This rearrangement joins TRBV28 to TRBJ1-3; TRBD1 matches 9 bases. Germline CDR1 reads MDHEN; CDR2 reads SYDVKM. Losses at the gene ends were 10 bases for V and 3 bases for J; bases not matched to a gene: 7. This CDR3 contains 14 residues. In DNA, the CDR3 is TGTGCCACCGTAACAGGGGGCGTTGGAAACACCATATATTTT. Its translation: CATVTGGVGNTIYF.

This chain uses TRBV11-2 with TRBJ1-5; no reliable D call. Germline lookup yields CDR1 SGHAT and CDR2 FQNNGV. Trimming removed 4 bases from V and 5 bases from J, with 9 bases in between. This CDR3 contains 13 residues. For the CDR3, the DNA is TGTGCCAGCAGCTCATCCCTCGATCAGCCCCAGCATTTT. Encoded protein: CASSSSLDQPQHF.

The chain carries TRBV30 and TRBJ2-2; D not resolved. The germline V and J ends were trimmed by 3 bases and 1 base, with 6 bases remaining between them. CDR1 is GTSNPN and CDR2 is SVGIG in the germline V gene (reference sequence). This CDR3 is 13 amino acids long. CDR3 bases: TGTGCCTGGAGCAGGATGAACACCGGGGAGCTGTTTTTT. Translating it yields CAWSRMNTGELFF.

This clone was picked up a small number of times. This likely came from a read error, as a far larger clone is one base away. The V gene is TRBV5-4, the J gene TRBJ2-3; tentative D call: TRBD1 (5 bases). The CDR3 consists of 14 residues. Trimming left V 2 bases short and J 4 bases short, with 11 bases between. CDR1 and CDR2 (germline): SGHNT, YYREEE (reference sequence). The CDR3 region has the DNA TGTGCCAGCAGCTTCAGGGCTGGCGCAGATACGCAGTATTTT. Protein sequence: CASSFRAGADTQYF.

This clone was seen only once. This rearrangement joins TRBV6-5 to TRBJ1-2; 7 bases fit TRBD1. The CDR3 extends over 14 amino acids. V was pared by 8 bases and J by 0 bases, with 6 bases of the junction left unmatched. Germline CDR1 reads MNHEY; CDR2 reads SVGAGI. In DNA form, the CDR3 reads TGTGCCAGCCGAAAGACAGGGACTAACTATGGCTACACCTTC. Amino acids: CASRKTGTNYGYTF.

The sample holds many counts of this clone. The chain uses TRBV2 and TRBJ1-5, with TRBD1 matching 7 bases. This CDR3 has 14 residues. The germline CDR1 and CDR2 sequences are SNHLY and FYNNEI. The trim removed 8 bases at V and 0 bases at J, leaving 4 bases unmatched. The CDR3 bases are TGTGCCAGCCGACAGGGATATAGCAATCAGCCCCAGCATTTT. Its translation: CASRQGYSNQPQHF.

The chain links TRBV5-1 to TRBJ2-5; D is perhaps TRBD1 or TRBD2 (5 bases each). V dropped 2 bases and J dropped 5 bases, with 10 bases sitting between them. Germline values: CDR1 SGHRS, CDR2 YFSETQ. CDR3 length: 13 amino acids. The CDR3 reads CASSLEGPETQYF. In DNA form, the CDR3 reads TGCGCCAGCAGCTTAGAGGGGCCCGAGACCCAGTACTTC.

There are many counts of this clone. V usage is TRBV28 and J usage is TRBJ1-2; TRBD1 might be the D (5 bases). This CDR3 contains 14 residues. Trimming left V 6 bases short and J 4 bases short, with 15 bases between. The germline V gene encodes CDR1 MDHEN and CDR2 SYDVKM. The CDR3 loop is CASSATAVGYGYTF. CDR3 DNA sequence: TGTGCCAGCAGCGCGACAGCGGTAGGCTATGGCTACACCTTC.